The 17 T cell receptor beta chains reported below all come from one sample, sequenced in a study of OX40 agonist ivuxolimab in advanced cancers. The method was immunoSEQ multiplex PCR; TCRdb's version includes in-frame clones alone and lacks a portion of them. The table records under 65,000 clones, approximately 85% of them present only once. The sample in question was CD4+ or CD8+ T cells sorted from blood, obtained in a trial of the OX40 agonist ivuxolimab. Receptor source: an adult with an advanced solid tumor such as melanoma, head and neck, liver or kidney cancer.

Here the CDR3 reads CASSLGFLTGELFF. The CDR3 DNA is TGCGCCAGCAGCTTAGGGTTTCTAACCGGGGAGCTGTTTTTT. This chain links TRBV5-1 with TRBJ2-2; the D is unclear. The CDR3 is made up of 14 amino acids. CDR1 SGHRS and CDR2 YFSETQ come from the germline V gene. Trimming left V 2 bases short and J 5 bases short, with 10 bases between.

The chain's CDR3 is CASTLLGVKAFF. CDR3 sequence (DNA): TGTGCCAGCACCCTACTGGGCGTAAAAGCTTTCTTT. The V call is TRBV28, the J call TRBJ1-1; D unclear. This CDR3 is built from 12 residues. Germline V lookup: CDR1 MDHEN, CDR2 SYDVKM. The germline V and J ends were trimmed by 7 bases and 9 bases, with 15 bases remaining between them.

The chain couples TRBV5-1 to TRBJ1-4; D not resolved. Germline-derived CDR1 and CDR2 are SGHRS and YFSETQ. The length of the CDR3 is 13 residues. The germline V and J ends were trimmed by 4 bases and 4 bases, with 8 bases remaining between them. CDR3 sequence (DNA): TGCGCCAGCAGCCCCGAGCTTAATGAAAAACTGTTTTTT. Its protein is CASSPELNEKLFF. Full variable domain (missing parts from reference TRBV5-1 and TRBJ1-4): KAGVTQTPRYLIKTRGQQVTLSCSPISGHRSVSWYQQTPGQGLQFLFEYFSETQRNKGNFPGRFSGRQFSNSRSEMNVSTLELGDSALYLCASSPELNEKLFFGSGTQLSVL.

The chain uses TRBV2 and TRBJ1-5; D remains ambiguous. This CDR3 has 16 residues. Between the trimmed V and J ends, which lost 4 bases and 2 bases, there was a span of 15 bases. CDR1 and CDR2 (germline): SNHLY, FYNNEI. CDR3 amino acids: CASSGLSRIRNQPQHF. CDR3 sequence (DNA): TGTGCCAGCAGTGGGCTCTCCCGAATCCGCAATCAGCCCCAGCATTTT.

V is TRBV5-1 and J is TRBJ1-5, with TRBD1 as a possible D gene (5 bases). V lost 2 bases and J lost 7, with 10 bases in between. The germline V gene encodes CDR1 SGHRS and CDR2 YFSETQ. CDR3 length equals 13 residues. The chain's CDR3 is CASSFDRDQPQHF. Here the CDR3 DNA reads TGCGCCAGCAGCTTCGACAGAGACCAGCCCCAGCATTTT.

This rearrangement joins TRBV28 to TRBJ2-1, with TRBD2 as a possible D gene (5 bases). The germline gives CDR1 MDHEN, CDR2 SYDVKM. This CDR3 is built from 16 residues. V shed 6 bases and J shed 1 base, with 16 bases lying between them. DNA for the CDR3: TGTGCCAGCAGCTCGAGGCGGGCGTCGTCCTACAATGAGCAGTTCTTC. Its translation: CASSSRRASSYNEQFF.

The chain has TRBV12-2 and TRBJ2-7; TRBD2 reflects the table's D call only, with no check against the DNA. TRBV12-2 is a listed pseudogene. The CDR3 is 17 residues long. CDR3 loop: CASRFLLLEDSWWEQYF. The CDR3 DNA is TGTGCAAGTCGCTTTCTTCTCTTAGAGGACTCATGGTGGGAGCAGTACTTC.

The chain couples TRBV29-1 to TRBJ1-2; TRBD1 is a possible D gene (6 bases). V lost 2 bases to trimming and J lost 8 bases, with 15 bases between them. Germline V gene lookup returns CDR1 SQVTM and CDR2 ANQGSEA. This CDR3 is 13 amino acids long. CDR3 nucleotides: TGCAGCGTTGAACTTGCGGGGGCGCGGGGCTACACCTTC. It yields the protein CSVELAGARGYTF.

In this sample, this clone turned up a few times. This rearrangement joins TRBV19 to TRBJ2-7; 8 bases are shared with TRBD1. V lost 4 bases, J lost 6 bases, and 8 bases stayed unmatched. The CDR3 is 14 residues long. Germline V gene sequence: CDR1 LNHDA, CDR2 SQIVND (reference sequence). The CDR3 nucleotides are TGTGCCAGTAGTACCGGACAGGGTTCGCTCGAGCAGTACTTC. This sequence encodes CASSTGQGSLEQYF.

In this sample, this clone turned up once. The chain joins TRBV2 to TRBJ2-3; the D is unclear. Looked up from germline, CDR1 is SNHLY and CDR2 is FYNNEI. The germline V and J ends were trimmed by 3 bases and 4 bases, with 17 bases remaining between them. The CDR3 extends over 16 amino acids. The CDR3 protein is CASSEESIRVSDTQYF. CDR3 nucleotide sequence: TGTGCCAGCAGTGAGGAATCTATCCGGGTCTCAGATACGCAGTATTTT.

The chain uses TRBV10-3 and TRBJ2-7; D is perhaps TRBD2 (6 bases). Trimming pared 6 bases from V and 6 bases from J, leaving 18 bases between. The CDR3 is made up of 14 amino acids. The germline V gene encodes CDR1 ENHRY and CDR2 SYGVKD. The CDR3 nucleotides read TGTGCCATCAGGGTCGGGATAGCGGCGGGCGAGCAGTACTTC. Its translation: CAIRVGIAAGEQYF.

The CDR3 reads CASSLQGLAGYTF. In DNA form, the CDR3 reads TGTGCCAGCAGCTTACAGGGCCTGGCCGGCTACACCTTC. J is TRBJ1-2 and V is TRBV5-6; the D gene is possibly TRBD1 (6 bases). The V gene lost 2 bases and the J gene lost 8 bases, with 13 bases spanning the gap. The CDR3 is 13 residues long. From germline, CDR1 is SGHDT and CDR2 YYEEEE.

The chain employs TRBV15 and TRBJ2-3, with D tentatively TRBD1 or TRBD2 (6 bases each). From germline, CDR1 is LNHNV and CDR2 YYDKDF (reference sequence). With 9 bases removed from V and 2 bases from J, the gap between germline ends came to 12 bases. The CDR3 sequence is 13 residues long. CDR3 coding DNA: TGTGCCACAGGGGGGCGTACCACAGATACGCAGTATTTT. It codes for CATGGRTTDTQYF.

This rearrangement joins TRBV5-6 to TRBJ1-2; TRBD1 matches at 9 bases. The CDR3 has 14 residues. CDR1 and CDR2 (germline): SGHDT, YYEEEE. J was trimmed by 9 bases and V by 1 base; bases with no gene match: 7. CDR3 sequence reads: CASSLNTGGERYTF. DNA of the CDR3: TGTGCCAGCAGCTTGAACACAGGGGGCGAACGCTACACCTTC.

This rearrangement joins TRBV11-2 to TRBJ1-1; D not resolved. Germline loops: CDR1 SGHAT, CDR2 FQNNGV. This CDR3 region has 12 residues. V was shortened by 2 bases and J by 4 bases, with 5 bases between the two germline ends. CDR3 bases: TGTGCCAGCAGCTTAATCGCCACTGAAGCTTTCTTT. Amino acids: CASSLIATEAFF.

The genes are TRBV6-1 and TRBJ2-1; 8 bases align to TRBD1. V was clipped by 4 bases and J by 9 bases; unmatched bases: 8. This CDR3 contains 14 residues. Germline lookup yields CDR1 MNHNS and CDR2 SASEGT. CDR3 amino acids: CASSVLRTGSEQFF. CDR3 DNA sequence: TGTGCCAGCAGTGTTCTTAGGACAGGGAGTGAGCAGTTCTTC.

The chain employs TRBV6-1 and TRBJ2-7; D may be TRBD1 (6 bases). This CDR3 comprises 15 residues. Germline V CDR1 and CDR2: MNHNS, SASEGT. Between the trimmed V and J ends, which lost 1 base and 1 base, there was a span of 11 bases. The CDR3 DNA is TGTGCCAGCAGTGAAGAGGGACATCATTCCTACGAGCAGTACTTC. Protein sequence: CASSEEGHHSYEQYF.